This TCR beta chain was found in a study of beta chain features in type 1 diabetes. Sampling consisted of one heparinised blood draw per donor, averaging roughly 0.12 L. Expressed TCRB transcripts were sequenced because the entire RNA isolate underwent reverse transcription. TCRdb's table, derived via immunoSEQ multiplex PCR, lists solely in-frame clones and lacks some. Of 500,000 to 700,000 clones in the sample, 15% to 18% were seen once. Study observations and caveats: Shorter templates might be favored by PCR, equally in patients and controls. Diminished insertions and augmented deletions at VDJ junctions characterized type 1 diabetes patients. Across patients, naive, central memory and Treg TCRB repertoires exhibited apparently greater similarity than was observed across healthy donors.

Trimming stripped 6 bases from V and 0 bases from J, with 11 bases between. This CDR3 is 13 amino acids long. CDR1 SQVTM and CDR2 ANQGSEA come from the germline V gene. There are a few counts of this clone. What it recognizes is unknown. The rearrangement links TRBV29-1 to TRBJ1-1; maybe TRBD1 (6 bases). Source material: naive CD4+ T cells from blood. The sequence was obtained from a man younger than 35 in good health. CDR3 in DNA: TGCAGCGTGCGGGGGACATTGAACACTGAAGCTTTCTTT. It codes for CSVRGTLNTEAFF.